This T cell receptor beta chain originates from a study of cytomegalovirus exposure and HLA in healthy donors. TCRdb keeps only in-frame clones here, not all; method: immunoSEQ multiplex PCR. The data show just over 80,000 clones, approximately 96% seen once. Trimming cost V 5 bases and J 2 bases, with 6 bases left between them. The CDR3 sequence is 12 residues long. Germline-derived CDR1 and CDR2 are SNHLY and FYNNEI. Sequenced: PBMCs. The TCR was taken from a woman between 18 and 29 years old in good health and CMV-seronegative. The genes are TRBV2 and TRBJ1-2; D uncertain. This chain's CDR3 is CASSSGNYGYTF. The CDR3, as DNA: TGTGCCAGCAGTTCGGGGAACTATGGCTACACCTTC.